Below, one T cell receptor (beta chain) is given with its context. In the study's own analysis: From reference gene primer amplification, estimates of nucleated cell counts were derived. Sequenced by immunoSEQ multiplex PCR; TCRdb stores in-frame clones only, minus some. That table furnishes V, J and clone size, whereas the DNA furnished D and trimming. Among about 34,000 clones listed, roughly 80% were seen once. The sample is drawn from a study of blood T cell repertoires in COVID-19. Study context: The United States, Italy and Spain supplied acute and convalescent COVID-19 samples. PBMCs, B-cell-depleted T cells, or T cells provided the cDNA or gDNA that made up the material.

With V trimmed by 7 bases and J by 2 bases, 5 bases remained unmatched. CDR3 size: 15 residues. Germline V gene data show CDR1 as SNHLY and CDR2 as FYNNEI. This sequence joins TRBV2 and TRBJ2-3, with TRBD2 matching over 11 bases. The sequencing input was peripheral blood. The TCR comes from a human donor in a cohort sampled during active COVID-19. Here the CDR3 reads CASKTSGILTDTQYF. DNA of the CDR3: TGTGCCAGCAAGACTAGCGGGATCCTCACAGATACGCAGTATTTT.